This T cell receptor beta chain was captured by sequencing in a study of OX40 agonist ivuxolimab in advanced cancers. At the level of the study: The patients received ivuxolimab by intravenous route every 2 weeks at 0.01 to 10 mg/kg. Patients enrolled in dose escalation were diagnosed with hepatocellular carcinoma, melanoma, renal cell or head and neck cancer.

On this clone itself: Its antigen is not identified.

Study results and limitations: Partial responders treated at 0.1-3.0 mg/kg exhibited clonal expansion among the lowest measured. The study found that CD8+ T cells averaged more expanded clones than CD4+.

Profiling relied on immunoSEQ multiplex PCR, and the TCRdb table lists in-frame clones only, not all of them. The data hold over 55,000 clones, with around 84% observed a single time. The CDR3 totals 14 residues. CDR1 LGHNA and CDR2 YSLEER come from the germline V gene. V lost 2 bases, J lost 2 bases, and 10 bases lay in between. Sequencing was performed on CD4+ or CD8+ T cells sorted from blood, taken in a trial of the OX40 agonist ivuxolimab. The receptor was derived from an adult with an advanced solid tumor such as melanoma, head and neck, liver or kidney cancer. V is TRBV4-3 and J is TRBJ2-7; TRBD1 is a possible D gene (6 bases). The CDR3 region is CASSQRYRAYEQYF. The CDR3 bases are TGCGCCAGCAGCCAAAGGTACAGGGCCTACGAGCAGTACTTC.